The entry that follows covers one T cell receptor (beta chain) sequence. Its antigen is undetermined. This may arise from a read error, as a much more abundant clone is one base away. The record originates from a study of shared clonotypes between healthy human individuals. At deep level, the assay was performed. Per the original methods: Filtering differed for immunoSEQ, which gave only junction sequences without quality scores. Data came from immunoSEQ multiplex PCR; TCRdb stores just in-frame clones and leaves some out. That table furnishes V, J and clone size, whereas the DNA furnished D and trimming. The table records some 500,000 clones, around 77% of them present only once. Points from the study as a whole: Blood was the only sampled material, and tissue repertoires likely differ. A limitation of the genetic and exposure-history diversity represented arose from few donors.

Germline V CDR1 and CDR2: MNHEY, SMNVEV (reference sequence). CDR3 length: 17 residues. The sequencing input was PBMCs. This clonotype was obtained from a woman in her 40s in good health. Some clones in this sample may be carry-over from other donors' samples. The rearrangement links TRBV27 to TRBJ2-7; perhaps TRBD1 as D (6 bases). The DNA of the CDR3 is TGTGCCAGCAGTACCTTCGGTGGCAGGGGCAATTCCTACGAGCAGCACTTC. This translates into CASSTFGGRGNSYEQHF.